This TCR beta chain was found in a study of cytomegalovirus exposure and HLA in healthy donors (dated by TCRdb to 2016 to 2017). In the study overall: A later analysis indicated that the roughly 120 validation repertoires were generated on the platform also employed for the roughly 730 repertoires of the first cohort. The study aimed to test whether cataloging public T cell receptors could reveal signatures of past pathogen exposure. Besides the first cohort of more than 650 subjects, a separate validation cohort made up of over 95 different subjects was used. To predict cytomegalovirus infection status, the study brought together high-throughput TCR immunosequencing, statistical association of individual TCRs with disease status, and machine learning. General findings and caveats noted by the study authors: Most TCR sequences were seen in very few donors, while some public TCRs were found in many individuals. In vitro tests confirmed that three of the cytomegalovirus-associated TCR beta chains recognize cytomegalovirus antigens. According to the authors, the approach could potentially be generalized to other disease states and immunological phenotypes. A later analysis found that TCRs clustered in the first cohort also tended to co-occur in the 120 validation repertoires, with approximately 95% of cluster scores above 0. The study gave a list of 150 to 200 TCR beta chains associated with cytomegalovirus. A later analysis had no HLA typing for the validation cohort, so co-occurrence there was scored across all 120 repertoires. The classifier was reported to diagnose cytomegalovirus status with high specificity and sensitivity in both the original and validation cohorts.

Libraries were built with the immunoSEQ multiplex PCR assay. In the paper's pipeline: To diagnose cytomegalovirus status from the catalog of TCR beta chain sequences, a statistical classification framework was built. TCRdb's version of the immuneACCESS table is confined to in-frame rearrangements and falls short of the full clone set. An unresolved V gene accounts for under half of the shortfall where checked; the remainder is of unknown origin. The V and J calls and clone size are taken from that table; D and trimming were inferred from the DNA. The sample includes roughly 100,000 clones, with roughly 95% observed a single time. The biggest ten clones account for almost 0.9% of the sample. Separate from the roughly 630-subject first cohort, the validation cohort of 95 to 150 subjects was the group to which the donors belonged. CDR1 GTSNPN and CDR2 SVGIG are derived from the germline V gene (reference sequence). Trimming takes 0 bases from V and 4 bases from J, and the germline ends sit 15 bases apart. The CDR3, cysteine through phenylalanine, is 15 amino acids long. Only the CDR3 region is kept as DNA, spanning 45 bases read in frame from base 1.

Note on this clone: No antigen is known for it. Base-call qualities are not available, and no considerably larger clone is one nucleotide away.

This receptor was obtained from a woman between 18 and 29 years old in good health and CMV-seronegative. This chain is built from TRBV30 and TRBJ2-5; a weak D assignment points to TRBD1 (6 bases agree). Sequencing input: PBMCs. The CDR3 sequence is CAWSVSGAAGETQYF. In nucleotide form, the sequence is TGTGCCTGGAGTGTATCAGGGGCGGCGGGAGAGACCCAGTACTTC.